The clone carrying this T cell receptor (beta chain) appeared many times. What it binds is unknown. Each CDR3 protein gets one entry after TCRdb re-called the reads with MiXCR. The table includes 65,000 to 90,000 distinct CDR3 sequences, 3% to 4% detected once. This sample is drawn from a study of T cell repertoires in cytomegalovirus infection. General study findings and limits: CMV-specific TCR beta clonotypes restricted by HLA-C were the ones dominating the ex vivo response.

This sequence originates from a human donor in good health (CMV status not recorded). Some clones in this sample may be carry-over from other donors' samples. Sequencing input: PBMCs.

As DNA, the CDR3 is TGTGCCAGCAGCCCATCTACTGAGCAGTTCTTC. Amino acid sequence: CASSPSTEQFF. The chain employs TRBV7-2 and TRBJ2-1; D is uncertain. This CDR3 has 11 amino acids. V shed 5 bases and J shed 9 bases, with 8 bases lying between them. Germline V gene sequence: CDR1 SGHTA, CDR2 FQGNSA.